In its sample, the clone carrying this T cell receptor beta chain was seen a few times. Its antigen is as yet unknown. The table came from immunoSEQ multiplex PCR; TCRdb's copy has only in-frame clones and leaves some out. The table lists about 40,000 clones, about 85% of them singletons. Single viable CD3+CD4+CD8-CD45RO+ cells were sorted as the memory CD4+ T cells. These data come from a study of memory CD4+ T cells and cytomegalovirus serostatus. Study in general: Donors were healthy Belgian adults, fewer than ten CMV seropositive and about two dozen seronegative.

Germline loops: CDR1 LNHDA, CDR2 SQIVND (reference sequence). The ends were cut back, 9 bases at V and 4 bases at J, with 12 bases in the middle. The CDR3 spans 12 residues. Study results and limitations: Repertoires predicted CMV serostatus with median bootstrapped AUC of about 0.96. Each of 55 to 80 CMV-associated TCRbeta sequences occurred in one to five individuals.

The specimen was memory CD4+ T cells from blood. The origin of this receptor is an adult in good health and CMV-seronegative. The chain couples TRBV19 to TRBJ2-5, with D possibly being TRBD1 (6 bases). The DNA for the CDR3 is TGTGCCAGCAGACAGGCGGGAGAGACCCAGTACTTC. It is translated as CASRQAGETQYF. Together with reference TRBV19 and TRBJ2-5, the CDR3 gives the full variable domain: DGGITQSPKYLFRKEGQNVTLSCEQNLNHDAMYWYRQDPGQGLRLIYYSQIVNDFQKGDIAEGYSVSREKKESFPLTVTSAQKNPTAFYLCASRQAGETQYFGPGTRLLVL.